Sequencing of this TCR beta chain was carried out in a study of shared clonotypes between healthy human individuals. This CDR3 contains 12 residues. V was clipped by 7 bases and J by 7 bases, with 13 bases between them. CDR1 and CDR2 from the germline V gene are MNHNS and SASEGT. Repertoires were generated with immunoSEQ multiplex PCR, while TCRdb's copy carries only in-frame clones and drops some. This table has approximately 590,000 clones, about 95% appearing once. CD45RO-negative cells were positively selected for CCR7, leaving out terminally differentiated effector memory CD45RA+ cells. The chain links TRBV6-1 to TRBJ1-1; D perhaps matches TRBD1 (6 bases). Sequencing was performed on naive CD8+ T cells sorted from blood. This TCR was recovered from a woman aged 30 to 39 in good health. The CDR3 reads CASIGQPSEAFF. CDR3 nucleotides: TGTGCCAGCATCGGACAGCCAAGTGAAGCTTTCTTT.